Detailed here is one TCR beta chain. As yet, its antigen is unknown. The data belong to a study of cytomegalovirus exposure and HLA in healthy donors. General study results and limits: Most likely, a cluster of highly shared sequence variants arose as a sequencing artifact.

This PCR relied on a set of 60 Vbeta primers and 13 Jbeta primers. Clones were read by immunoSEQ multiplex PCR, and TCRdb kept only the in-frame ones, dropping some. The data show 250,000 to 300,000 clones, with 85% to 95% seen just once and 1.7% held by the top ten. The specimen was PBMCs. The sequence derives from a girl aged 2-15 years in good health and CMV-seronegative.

The CDR3: CSAGEGLGYTF. The DNA for the CDR3 is TGCAGCGCAGGGGAGGGCTTGGGATACACCTTC. The V and J genes are TRBV29-1 and TRBJ1-2; weak D call: TRBD1 (6 bases). The CDR3 is made up of 11 amino acids. Trimming stripped 7 bases from V and 11 bases from J, with 17 bases between. The V gene's germline CDR1 is SQVTM and CDR2 ANQGSEA. The entire variable domain, with the rest obtained from reference TRBV29-1 and TRBJ1-2, is as follows: SAVISQKPSRDICQRGTSLTIQCQVDSQVTMMFWYRQQPGQSLTLIATANQGSEATYESGFVIDKFPISRPNLTFSTLTVSNMSPEDSSIYLCSAGEGLGYTFGSGTRLTVV.